This T cell receptor beta chain was recorded in a study of technical replicates of blood from a few donors. The junction had 12 bases not matched to a gene; V was cut back by 7 bases and J by 2 bases. Germline CDR1 MRHNA, CDR2 SNTAGT. The CDR3 length is 17 residues. Sequencing used immunoSEQ multiplex PCR; TCRdb keeps in-frame clones, though not all of them. Of approximately 92,000 clones in the sample, roughly 96% were seen once. This receptor was taken from a human donor in good health. This sequence joins TRBV6-4 and TRBJ2-2; 8 bases align to TRBD1. Sequenced input: T cells isolated from PBMCs. The CDR3 spells CASTEFPGTGNTGELFF. DNA of the CDR3: TGTGCCAGCACCGAGTTCCCCGGGACAGGAAACACCGGGGAGCTGTTTTTT.